This T cell receptor (beta chain) emerged from a study of blood T cell repertoires in COVID-19. The wider study: Spain, Italy and the United States supplied samples that represented acute and convalescent COVID-19.

Authors' processing steps: Estimation of nucleated cell counts relied on the amplification of reference gene primers. Assay used: immunoSEQ multiplex PCR; TCRdb lists only in-frame clones, some missing. V, J and clone size are taken as reported in that table, and D and trimming were inferred from the DNA itself. The table has about 150,000 clones, roughly nine tenths seen once. V lost 7 bases, J lost 2 bases, and 10 bases lay in between. CDR3 size: 13 residues. Germline lookup yields CDR1 WSHSY and CDR2 SAAADI. The chain uses TRBV10-2 and TRBJ2-3, with D tentatively TRBD2 (6 bases). This sequence originates from a woman aged 70-85 years with acute or convalescent COVID-19. Specimen: peripheral blood. The CDR3 sequence is CASTGRNTDTQYF. The CDR3 nucleotides read TGCGCCAGCACGGGGAGGAACACAGATACGCAGTATTTT.